This section outlines one TCR beta chain sequence together with its context. What antigen it recognizes has not been identified. The junction departs from the called germline gene at one end, perhaps through a read error. This sample stems from a study of cytomegalovirus exposure and HLA in healthy donors (dated by TCRdb to about 2017). Notes on the research overall: According to a later analysis, the approximately 120 validation repertoires were produced on the same platform as the 600 to 850 repertoires of the first cohort. High-throughput TCR immunosequencing, statistical association of individual TCRs with disease status, and machine learning were combined to predict cytomegalovirus infection status. The study was designed to test whether signatures of past pathogen exposure could be identified by cataloging public T cell receptors. Besides the first cohort of more than 650 subjects, a separate validation cohort made up of over a hundred different subjects was used. Overall results and qualifications from the work: The authors suggested that the approach could potentially be extended to other disease states and immunological phenotypes. A few of the identified cytomegalovirus-associated TCR beta chains were confirmed in vitro to be specific for cytomegalovirus antigens. Cytomegalovirus status was reported to be diagnosed by the classifier with high specificity and sensitivity in both the original and validation cohorts. In a later analysis, TCRs clustered in the first cohort were found to also tend to co-occur in the 110 or so validation repertoires, with approximately 93% of cluster scores above 0. Most TCR sequences were seen in very few donors, while some public TCRs were found in many individuals. The study listed 150 to 200 TCR beta chains as associated with cytomegalovirus. The validation cohort had no HLA typing available for a later analysis, so co-occurrence within that cohort was assessed over all 130 or so repertoires.

The germline V gene sets CDR1 to SGHTS and CDR2 to YDEGEE. The CDR3 has 12 amino acids, counting the end cysteine and phenylalanine. Here the CDR3 DNA is all that survives: 36 bases in frame from base 1. The library was built by means of the immunoSEQ multiplex PCR assay. Regarding the original processing steps: To diagnose cytomegalovirus status from the catalog of TCR beta chain sequences, a statistical classification framework was built. Sourced from immuneACCESS, this table was stored by TCRdb with only in-frame sequences that have V and J called. A share of the clones is absent; for the studies checked, an unresolved V gene accounts for under half, and the remainder has no known explanation. That table supplies the V and J calls and clone size; D and trimming were determined from the DNA. The sample includes more than 110,000 clones, with roughly nine tenths observed a single time. Less than 3% of the sample comes from the top ten.

Separate from the approximately 700-subject first cohort, the validation cohort of roughly 120 subjects was the group to which the donors belonged. The sequence links TRBV5-8 to TRBJ1-5; the D gene assignment is ambiguous. Input material: PBMCs. The clonotype was recovered from a man between 18 and 35 years old in good health and CMV-seronegative. Here the CDR3 is given as CASSLEEPPQHF. The DNA is as follows: TGTGCTAGCAGCTTGGAAGAGCCGCCCCAGCATTTT.